What follows is one T cell receptor beta chain and its context. Its antigen is still unknown. V lost 3 bases and J 4 bases, leaving 10 bases between the germline ends. CDR3 size: 13 residues. Germline V gives CDR1 LGHDT, CDR2 YNNKEL (reference sequence). cDNA was made with a 5' template-switch oligo adding a universal priming site. A 12-nucleotide random UMI in the template-switch oligo labeled every cDNA molecule. Each CDR3 protein is one row after TCRdb ran MiXCR on the PCR reads. Found here are thousands of distinct CDR3 sequences, approximately 50% of them singletons; the top ten hold roughly 25%. This entry comes from a study of robustness of blood B and T cell sequencing. Broader study findings: Capturing rare TCRbeta clonotypes would likely need much more blood. Many low-abundance TCRbeta clonotypes or under-sequencing were suggested by rarefaction.

The template for TCR beta quantification was mRNA, not genomic DNA. Material: peripheral blood. V is TRBV3-1 and J is TRBJ2-7; no clear D. The sequence was collected from a human donor in good health. As DNA, the CDR3 is TGTGCCAGCAGCCACGGCAGGTCGTACGAGCAGTACTTC. Translating it yields CASSHGRSYEQYF.